The 22 T cell receptor beta chains presented below share a single source sample, sequenced in a study of molecular identifiers for immune sequencing clone quantification. TCRdb analysed the PCR reads with MiXCR anew, one entry per CDR3 protein. Here the sample spans about 640,000 distinct CDR3 sequences, just under 20% being singletons. Sequencing was done on a sample of naive CD8+ T cells from blood, with Jurkat cell RNA spiked in. Subset described: FACS-sorted CD8+CD4-CCR7+CD45RA+ naive T cells. The receptors were gathered from a human donor in good health. Some libraries in this study had Jurkat cell RNA spiked in.

The CDR3 region has the DNA TGTGCCAGCAGCTTGGATACAGGGGCCGGGGAGCTGTTTTTT. This sequence encodes CASSLDTGAGELFF. The chain joins TRBV5-4 to TRBJ2-2; TRBD1 matches 7 bases. The CDR3 totals 14 residues. The V gene end was trimmed by 0 bases and the J gene end by 6 bases; junction bases not matched to a gene: 2. The germline CDR1 and CDR2 sequences are SGHNT and YYREEE (reference sequence). Drawing the rest from reference TRBV5-4 and TRBJ2-2, the complete variable domain is ETGVTQSPTHLIKTRGQQVTLRCSSQSGHNTVSWYQQALGQGPQFIFQYYREEENGRGNFPPRFSGLQFPNYSSELNVNALELDDSALYLCASSLDTGAGELFFGEGSRLTVL.

Worth noting for this clonotype: One junction end disagrees with the germline gene, perhaps due to a read error. The gene calls are TRBV27 and TRBJ2-3; D uncertain. Germline loops: CDR1 MNHEY, CDR2 SMNVEV (reference sequence). CDR3 size: 16 residues. CDR3 in DNA: TGTGCCAGCAGTTTGAAGATTAGGGCTGGAGCAGATACGCAGTGTTTT. As protein: CASSLKIRAGADTQCF.

Notes on this clonotype: Possible read error: a much larger clone is one base away. This chain uses TRBV7-9 with TRBJ2-1; TRBD2 matches 9 bases. CDR1 and CDR2 (germline): SEHNR, FQNEAQ (reference sequence). After removal of 3 bases from V and 6 bases from J, the junction contained 9 bases not matched to a gene. The CDR3 loop spans 16 amino acids. CDR3 amino acids: CASSFPWTSARNEQFF. CDR3 nucleotides: TGTGCCAGCAGCTTTCCTTGGACTAGCGCTCGCAATGAGCAGTTCTTC. The variable domain in full, with the rest retrieved from reference TRBV7-9 and TRBJ2-1, is DTGVSQNPRHKITKRGQNVTFRCDPISEHNRLYWYRQTLGQGPEFLTYFQNEAQLEKSRLLSDRFSAERPKGSFSTLEIQRTEQGDSAMYLCASSFPWTSARNEQFFGPGTRLTVL.

The table lists this clonotype with many counts. V usage is TRBV12-3 or TRBV12-4 and J usage is TRBJ2-3; 9 bases are a match to TRBD1. The V and J ends lost 1 base and 2 bases, in that order; junction bases with no gene match: 7. This CDR3 region has 17 residues. Written as DNA, the CDR3 is TGTGCCAGCAGTTTAGGACAGGGGGTTCGAAACACAGATACGCAGTATTTT. Protein: CASSLGQGVRNTDTQYF.

This clonotype was counted only a few times. A read error may explain this, as a much larger clone is one base away. The chain links TRBV28 to TRBJ1-1, with D hard to call. The CDR3 contains 15 residues. V lost 6 bases, J lost 1 base, and 15 bases lay in between. CDR1 is MDHEN, CDR2 SYDVKM, per germline. DNA for the CDR3: TGTGCCAGCAGGTATTTCGGTACGGGGAACACTGAAGCTTTCTTT. Encoded protein: CASRYFGTGNTEAFF. The full variable domain, rest sourced from reference TRBV28 and TRBJ1-1, is DVKVTQSSRYLVKRTGEKVFLECVQDMDHENMFWYRQDPGLGLRLIYFSYDVKMKEKGDIPEGYSVSREKKERFSLILESASTNQTSMYLCASRYFGTGNTEAFFGQGTRLTVV.

This clonotype was counted at least ten times. The CDR3 loop is CSARGVGGGLLSTDTQYF. CDR3 DNA: TGCAGTGCTAGAGGGGTTGGCGGGGGCCTCCTTAGCACAGATACGCAGTATTTT. The V and J genes are TRBV20-1 and TRBJ2-3; possibly TRBD2 for D (7 bases). The V and J ends lost 1 base and 0 bases respectively, with 20 bases between them. Germline assignment: CDR1 DFQATT and CDR2 SNEGSKA (reference sequence). The CDR3 runs 18 residues.

This clonotype showed up many times. The V gene is TRBV5-1, the J gene TRBJ2-5; D possibly uses TRBD1 or TRBD2 (6 bases each). The CDR3 has 17 amino acids. The V and J ends lost 3 bases and 4 bases respectively, with 22 bases between them. Germline V gene lookup returns CDR1 SGHRS and CDR2 YFSETQ. This CDR3 is CASSWGAGGGFRETQYF. As DNA, the CDR3 is TGCGCCAGCAGCTGGGGGGCCGGGGGCGGTTTTCGAGAGACCCAGTACTTC.

Many counts were recorded for this clonotype. In DNA, the CDR3 is TGTGCCTGGAGTGTACTCCCGGCAGATACGCAGTATTTT. Protein sequence: CAWSVLPADTQYF. The chain employs TRBV30 and TRBJ2-3; D ambiguous. V lost 0 bases to trimming and J lost 4 bases, with 8 bases between them. The CDR3 runs 13 residues. The germline gives CDR1 GTSNPN, CDR2 SVGIG (reference sequence).

At least ten counts were recorded for this clonotype. The genes are TRBV20-1 and TRBJ2-7, with 8 bases lining up with TRBD2. Trimming cost V 6 bases and J 1 base; bases outside gene matches: 5. Germline CDR1 and CDR2: DFQATT and SNEGSKA (reference sequence). The CDR3 has 13 amino acids. The CDR3 DNA follows: TGCAGTGCAATAGCGGGGTCTTCCTACGAGCAGTACTTC. It codes for CSAIAGSSYEQYF.

In its sample, this clonotype was seen many times. CDR3 nucleotides: TGTGCCAGCAGCCCCTCCCCACAAACCTACGAGCAGTACTTC. Translated: CASSPSPQTYEQYF. This chain joins TRBV6-5 and TRBJ2-7; D is unclear. Germline assignment: CDR1 MNHEY and CDR2 SVGAGI. The CDR3 runs 14 residues. The V end was cut by 6 bases, the J end by 2 bases, with 14 bases between.

There are a few counts of this clonotype. The chain combines TRBV7-8 with TRBJ1-4; no clear D gene. V was cut by 2 bases and J by 2 bases, with 12 bases left in between. This CDR3 has 16 residues. CDR1 is SGHVS, CDR2 FQNEAQ, per germline. CDR3 protein: CASSLNVRLTNEKLFF. The CDR3, as DNA: TGTGCCAGCAGCTTAAATGTCCGGCTGACTAATGAAAAACTGTTTTTT.

As for this clonotype: A clone one base away is much larger, so this may be a read error. In this CDR3 the conserved last residue, phenylalanine or tryptophan, is missing, so a read error is likely. This chain links TRBV20-1 with TRBJ2-7; D remains unclear. From germline, CDR1 is DFQATT and CDR2 SNEGSKA (reference sequence). The V gene lost 6 bases and the J gene lost 0 bases, with 12 bases spanning the gap. CDR3 length: 13 residues. The CDR3 nucleotides are TGCAGTGCCGTGGGGATCTACTCCTACGAGCAGTACCTC. Protein sequence: CSAVGIYSYEQYL.

This clonotype was seen at least ten times. The chain recombines TRBV30 with TRBJ2-5; D not certain. This CDR3 has 14 amino acids. Per germline, CDR1 GTSNPN and CDR2 SVGIG (reference sequence). The V gene lost 0 bases and the J gene lost 5 bases, with 13 bases spanning the gap. The CDR3 DNA follows: TGTGCCTGGAGTGTACGGCTCCTAGGGGAGACCCAGTACTTC. It encodes CAWSVRLLGETQYF.

This clonotype was counted a few times. V gene TRBV3-1 combines with J gene TRBJ1-1; D uncertain. The germline V gene has CDR1 LGHDT and CDR2 YNNKEL (reference sequence). Deletions cut 0 bases from V and 1 base from J, with 12 bases between. The CDR3 is made up of 16 amino acids. CDR3 coding DNA: TGTGCCAGCAGCCAAGATAAGCGGGTAAGGAACACTGAAGCTTTCTTT. This gives the protein CASSQDKRVRNTEAFF.

This clonotype was seen repeatedly, ten times or more. The gene calls are TRBV5-8 and TRBJ2-5; D is perhaps TRBD2 (6 bases). The CDR3 loop spans 14 amino acids. V was cut by 0 bases and J by 5 bases, with 11 bases left in between. The germline V gene has CDR1 SGHTS and CDR2 YDEGEE. CDR3 protein: CASSLELAPETQYF. The CDR3 nucleotides are TGTGCCAGCAGCTTGGAACTAGCTCCCGAGACCCAGTACTTC.

The chain recombines TRBV21-1 with TRBJ2-7. TRBV21-1 is an annotated pseudogene. CDR3 length equals 17 residues. The CDR3: CASSKALWRSSGGEQYF. CDR3 coding DNA: TGTGCCAGCAGCAAAGCGCTTTGGAGGAGCAGTGGTGGGGAGCAGTACTTC.

Worth noting for this clonotype: Being one base from a much bigger clone, this may be a read error. The chain recombines TRBV6-5 with TRBJ1-1, with D maybe TRBD1 (5 bases). The CDR3 sequence is 15 residues long. V lost 0 bases to trimming and J lost 7 bases, with 15 bases between them. CDR1 and CDR2 (germline): MNHEY, SVGAGI. The CDR3 loop is CASSYSSGRDDEAFF. CDR3 bases: TGTGCCAGCAGTTACTCGTCGGGGCGAGACGATGAAGCTTTCTTT.

This clonotype was detected a few times. The J gene is TRBJ2-7, the V gene TRBV10-3, with D perhaps being TRBD1 or TRBD2 (5 bases each). CDR3 length: 16 residues. V was pared by 3 bases and J by 2 bases, with 17 bases between. Germline CDR1 is ENHRY and CDR2 is SYGVKD. CDR3 amino acids: CAISDPTGTAAYEQYF. The CDR3 nucleotides are TGTGCCATCAGTGACCCTACCGGGACCGCAGCCTACGAGCAGTACTTC.

This clonotype was seen many times. The rearrangement links TRBV7-6 to TRBJ2-7; D remains unclear. CDR3 length: 15 amino acids. CDR1 is SGHVS, CDR2 FNYEAQ, per germline. V lost 1 base and J 0 bases, leaving 10 bases between the germline ends. Written as DNA, the CDR3 is TGTGCCAGCAGCTTAGATTGGGCACCCTCCTACGAGCAGTACTTC. It translates to CASSLDWAPSYEQYF.

In this sample, this clonotype turned up many times. The chain recombines TRBV24-1 with TRBJ1-5; D is undetermined. The CDR3 contains 13 residues. CDR1 is KGHDR and CDR2 is SFDVKD in the germline V gene. V gave up 11 bases and J gave up 2 bases, with 12 bases separating them. The CDR3 DNA reads as TGTGCCAGGGCCCCAGGCGGCAATCAGCCCCAGCATTTT. Amino acid sequence: CARAPGGNQPQHF.

The table lists this clonotype with many counts. V is TRBV7-2 and J is TRBJ2-3; D may be TRBD2 (6 bases). The CDR3 contains 17 residues. Germline assignment: CDR1 SGHTA and CDR2 FQGNSA. V was clipped by 5 bases and J by 1 base, with 19 bases between them. The CDR3 region has the DNA TGTGCCAGCAGCCCCTGGACTCGGCGGGAACGCACAGATACGCAGTATTTT. This sequence encodes CASSPWTRRERTDTQYF. The entire variable domain, with the rest obtained from reference TRBV7-2 and TRBJ2-3, is as follows: GAGVSQSPSNKVTEKGKDVELRCDPISGHTALYWYRQSLGQGLEFLIYFQGNSAPDKSGLPSDRFSAERTGGSVSTLTIQRTQQEDSAVYLCASSPWTRRERTDTQYFGPGTRLTVL.

The J gene is TRBJ2-3, the V gene TRBV24-1; a weak D match, TRBD1 (5 bases). The CDR3 extends over 16 amino acids. The V gene's germline CDR1 is KGHDR and CDR2 SFDVKD. Deletions cut 9 bases from V and 6 bases from J, with 24 bases between. CDR3 sequence (DNA): TGTGCCACCGTAAGGGGTCCCCCGTTAACTGCGGATACGCAGTATTTT. The encoded protein is CATVRGPPLTADTQYF.